This T cell receptor (beta chain) is drawn from a study of identical twins. Template switching, a step in the protocol, added a universal primer site, and cDNA carried unique molecular identifiers. TCRdb passed the 5' RACE reads through MiXCR, listing each CDR3 protein once. The data hold around 1.7 million distinct CDR3 sequences, with under 35% observed a single time. General study results and limits: Beta out-of-frame sequences showed weaker excess sharing between twins. Zero-insertion analyses might be partly confounded by invariant T cells like MAIT and iNKT. Insertion counts were lower in abundant cord blood beta clonotypes, a trend that memory repertoires did not show.

The CDR3 consists of 15 residues. Germline assignment: CDR1 SGHAT and CDR2 FQNNGV. V lost 5 bases to trimming and J lost 4 bases; unmatched junction nucleotides: 8. This clonotype showed up just a few times. The target antigen is unknown. The TCR was taken from a newborn girl in good health. The source material was cord blood. The chain links TRBV11-2 to TRBJ2-3, with TRBD1 matching 8 bases. CDR3 DNA: TGTGCCAGCAGCCCGGACAGGGTGGGGGCAGATACGCAGTATTTT. Protein product: CASSPDRVGADTQYF.